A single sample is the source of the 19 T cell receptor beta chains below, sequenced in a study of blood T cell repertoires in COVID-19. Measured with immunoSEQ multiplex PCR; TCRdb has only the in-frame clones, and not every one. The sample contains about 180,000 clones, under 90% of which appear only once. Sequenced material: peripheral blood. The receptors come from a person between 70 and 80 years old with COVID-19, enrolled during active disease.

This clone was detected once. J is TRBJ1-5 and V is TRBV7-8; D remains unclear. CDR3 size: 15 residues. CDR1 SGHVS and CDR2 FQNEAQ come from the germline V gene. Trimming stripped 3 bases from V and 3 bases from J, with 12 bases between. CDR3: CASSFPGGNNQPQHF. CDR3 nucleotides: TGTGCCAGCAGCTTCCCCGGAGGTAACAATCAGCCCCAGCATTTT. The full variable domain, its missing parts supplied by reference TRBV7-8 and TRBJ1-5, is GAGVSQSPRYKVAKRGQDVALRCDPISGHVSLFWYQQALGQGPEFLTYFQNEAQLDKSGLPSDRFFAERPEGSVSTLKIQRTQQEDSAVYLCASSFPGGNNQPQHFGDGTRLSIL.

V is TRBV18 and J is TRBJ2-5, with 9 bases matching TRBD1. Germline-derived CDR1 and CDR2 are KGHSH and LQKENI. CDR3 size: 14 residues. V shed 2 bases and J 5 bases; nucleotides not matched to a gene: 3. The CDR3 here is CASSPNRGPETQYF. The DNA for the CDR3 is TGTGCCAGCTCACCAAACAGGGGGCCTGAGACCCAGTACTTC.

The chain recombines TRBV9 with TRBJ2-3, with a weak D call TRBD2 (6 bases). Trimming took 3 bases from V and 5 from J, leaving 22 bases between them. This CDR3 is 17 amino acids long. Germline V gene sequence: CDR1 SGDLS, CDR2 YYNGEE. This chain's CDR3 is CASSGLPARGLGDTQYF. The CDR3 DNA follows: TGTGCCAGCAGCGGATTACCGGCGCGGGGCTTGGGAGATACGCAGTATTTT.

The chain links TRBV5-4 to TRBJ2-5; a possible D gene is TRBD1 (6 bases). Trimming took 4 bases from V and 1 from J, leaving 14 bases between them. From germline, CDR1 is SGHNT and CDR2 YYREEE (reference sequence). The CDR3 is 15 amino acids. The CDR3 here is CASSTQVGAQETQYF. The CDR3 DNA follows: TGTGCCAGCAGCACGCAAGTGGGGGCCCAAGAGACCCAGTACTTC.

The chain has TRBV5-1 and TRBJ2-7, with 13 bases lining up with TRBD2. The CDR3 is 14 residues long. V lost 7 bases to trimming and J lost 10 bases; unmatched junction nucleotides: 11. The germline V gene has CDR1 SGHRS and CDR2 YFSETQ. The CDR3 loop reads CASDSGTSGTRQYF. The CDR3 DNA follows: TGCGCCAGCGACTCAGGGACTAGCGGGACGCGACAGTACTTC.

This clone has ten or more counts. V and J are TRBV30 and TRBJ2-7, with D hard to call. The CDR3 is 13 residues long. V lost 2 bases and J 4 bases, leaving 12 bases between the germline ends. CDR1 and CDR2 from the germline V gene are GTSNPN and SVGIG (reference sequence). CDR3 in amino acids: CAWSPSRVYEQYF. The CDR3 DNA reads TGTGCCTGGAGTCCTAGTCGGGTATACGAGCAGTACTTC.

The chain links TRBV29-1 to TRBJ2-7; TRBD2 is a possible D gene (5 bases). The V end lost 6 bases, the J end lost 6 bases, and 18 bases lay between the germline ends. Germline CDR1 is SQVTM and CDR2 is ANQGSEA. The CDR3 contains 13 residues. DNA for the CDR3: TGCAGCGTATCACTAGGAATGGAGTCCGAGCAGTACTTC. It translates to CSVSLGMESEQYF.

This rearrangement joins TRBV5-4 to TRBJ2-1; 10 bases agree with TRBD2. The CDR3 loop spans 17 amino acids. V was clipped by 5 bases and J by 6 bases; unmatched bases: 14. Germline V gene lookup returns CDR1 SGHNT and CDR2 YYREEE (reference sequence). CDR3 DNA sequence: TGTGCCAGCAGTATATTCCTAGCGGGAGTAGTACGCAATGAGCAGTTCTTC. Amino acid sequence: CASSIFLAGVVRNEQFF.

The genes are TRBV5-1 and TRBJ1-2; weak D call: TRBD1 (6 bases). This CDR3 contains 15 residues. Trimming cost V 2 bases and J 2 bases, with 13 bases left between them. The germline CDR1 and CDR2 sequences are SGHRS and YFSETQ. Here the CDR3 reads CASSFLGHLNYGYTF. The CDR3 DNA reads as TGCGCCAGCAGCTTTCTGGGACACTTAAACTATGGCTACACCTTC.

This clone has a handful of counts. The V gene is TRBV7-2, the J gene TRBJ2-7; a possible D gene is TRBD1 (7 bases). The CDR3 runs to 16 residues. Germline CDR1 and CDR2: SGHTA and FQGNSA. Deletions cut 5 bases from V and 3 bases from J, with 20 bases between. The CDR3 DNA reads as TGTGCCAGCAGCCACTCGGGGGACAGCTCATACTACGAGCAGTACTTC. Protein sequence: CASSHSGDSSYYEQYF.

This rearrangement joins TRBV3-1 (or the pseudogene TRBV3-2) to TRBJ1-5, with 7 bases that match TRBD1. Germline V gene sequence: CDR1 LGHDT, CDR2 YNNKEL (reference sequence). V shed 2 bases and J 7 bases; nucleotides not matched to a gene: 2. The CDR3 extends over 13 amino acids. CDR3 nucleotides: TGTGCCAGCAGCCAAAACAGGGGACAGCCCCAGCATTTT. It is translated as CASSQNRGQPQHF.

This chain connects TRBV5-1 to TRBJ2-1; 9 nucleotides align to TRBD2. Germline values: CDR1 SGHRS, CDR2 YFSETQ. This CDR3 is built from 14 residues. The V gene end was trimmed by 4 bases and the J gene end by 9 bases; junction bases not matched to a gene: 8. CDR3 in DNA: TGCGCCAGCAGCCATATAGCGGGAGACCGTGAGCAGTTCTTC. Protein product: CASSHIAGDREQFF.

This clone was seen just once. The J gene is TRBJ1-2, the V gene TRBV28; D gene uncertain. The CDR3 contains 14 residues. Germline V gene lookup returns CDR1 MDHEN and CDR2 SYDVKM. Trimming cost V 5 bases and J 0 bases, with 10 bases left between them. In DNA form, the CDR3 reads TGTGCCAGCAGTGTAACACGAACTAACTATGGCTACACCTTC. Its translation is CASSVTRTNYGYTF.

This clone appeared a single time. The CDR3 reads CSVGGTTSTDTQYF. The CDR3 nucleotides are TGCAGCGTGGGCGGGACTACAAGCACAGATACGCAGTATTTT. V gene TRBV29-1 combines with J gene TRBJ2-3; 7 nucleotides line up with TRBD2. The CDR3 contains 14 residues. The germline V gene has CDR1 SQVTM and CDR2 ANQGSEA. J gave up 0 bases and V 6 bases, and 6 bases lay outside the gene matches.

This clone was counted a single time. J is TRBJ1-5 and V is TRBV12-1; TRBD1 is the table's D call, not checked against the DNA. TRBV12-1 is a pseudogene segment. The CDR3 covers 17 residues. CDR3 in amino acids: CASSEEATGDANQPQHF. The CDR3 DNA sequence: TGTGCCAGCAGCGAGGAAGCGACAGGGGACGCCAATCAGCCCCAGCATTTT.

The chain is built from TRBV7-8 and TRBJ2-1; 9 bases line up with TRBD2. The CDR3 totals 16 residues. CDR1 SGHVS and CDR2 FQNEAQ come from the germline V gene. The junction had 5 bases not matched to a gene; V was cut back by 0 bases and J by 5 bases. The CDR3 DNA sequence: TGTGCCAGCAGCTTAGCGTGGGCTAGCGGGGACAATGAGCAGTTCTTC. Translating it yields CASSLAWASGDNEQFF.

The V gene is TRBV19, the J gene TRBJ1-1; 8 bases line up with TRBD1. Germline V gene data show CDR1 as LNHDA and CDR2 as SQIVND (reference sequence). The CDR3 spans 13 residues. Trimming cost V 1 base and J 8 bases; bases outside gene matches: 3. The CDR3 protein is CASSIGRGLEAFF. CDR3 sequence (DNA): TGTGCCAGTAGTATAGGCAGGGGGCTGGAAGCTTTCTTT.

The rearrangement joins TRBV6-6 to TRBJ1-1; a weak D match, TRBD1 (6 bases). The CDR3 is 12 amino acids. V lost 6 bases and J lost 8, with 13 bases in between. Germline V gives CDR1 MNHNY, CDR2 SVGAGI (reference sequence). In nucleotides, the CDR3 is TGTGCCAGCAGAACAGGGAAGATCGAAGCTTTCTTT. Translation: CASRTGKIEAFF.

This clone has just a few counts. The CDR3 reads CASSQATGQGAIGYTF. CDR3 sequence (DNA): TGCGCCAGCAGCCAAGCCACGGGACAGGGGGCGATTGGCTACACCTTC. The J gene is TRBJ1-2, the V gene TRBV4-1; 12 positions match TRBD1. CDR1 and CDR2 (germline): MGHRA, YSYEKL. This CDR3 contains 16 residues. V was pared by 1 base and J by 7 bases, with 7 bases of the junction left unmatched.